This T cell receptor beta chain was captured in a study of cytomegalovirus exposure and HLA in healthy donors. The CDR3 is 14 residues long. Trimming at V came to 3 bases and at J to 2 bases, leaving 3 bases not matched to a gene. Germline assignment: CDR1 KGHSH and CDR2 LQKENI. This clone was seen once. This specimen includes other DNA sequences encoding the same CDR3. Both 60 Vbeta primers and 13 Jbeta primers went into the PCR. Data came from immunoSEQ multiplex PCR; TCRdb stores just in-frame clones and leaves some out. The sample contains 85,000 to 100,000 clones, around nine tenths of which appear only once.

The specimen sequenced was PBMCs. The TCR originated in a man aged 30 to 45 in good health and CMV-seropositive. V and J are TRBV18 and TRBJ2-7, with 8 bases aligning to TRBD1. DNA for the CDR3: TGTGCCAGCTCACCGGGGACAGGTACCTACGAGCAGTACTTC. It yields the protein CASSPGTGTYEQYF.